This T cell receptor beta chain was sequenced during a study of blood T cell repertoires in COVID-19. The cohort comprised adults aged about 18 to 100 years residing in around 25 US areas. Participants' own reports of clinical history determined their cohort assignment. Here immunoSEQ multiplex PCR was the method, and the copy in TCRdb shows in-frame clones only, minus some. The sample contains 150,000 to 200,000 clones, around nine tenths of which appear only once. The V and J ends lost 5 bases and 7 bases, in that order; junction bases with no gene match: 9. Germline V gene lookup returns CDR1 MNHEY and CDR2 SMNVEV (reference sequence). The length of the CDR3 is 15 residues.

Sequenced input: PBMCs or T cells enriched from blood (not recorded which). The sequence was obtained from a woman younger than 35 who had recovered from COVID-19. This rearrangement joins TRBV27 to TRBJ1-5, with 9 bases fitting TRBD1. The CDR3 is CASSPRDRAQQPQHF. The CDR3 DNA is TGTGCCAGCAGTCCCCGGGACAGGGCGCAGCAGCCCCAGCATTTT.